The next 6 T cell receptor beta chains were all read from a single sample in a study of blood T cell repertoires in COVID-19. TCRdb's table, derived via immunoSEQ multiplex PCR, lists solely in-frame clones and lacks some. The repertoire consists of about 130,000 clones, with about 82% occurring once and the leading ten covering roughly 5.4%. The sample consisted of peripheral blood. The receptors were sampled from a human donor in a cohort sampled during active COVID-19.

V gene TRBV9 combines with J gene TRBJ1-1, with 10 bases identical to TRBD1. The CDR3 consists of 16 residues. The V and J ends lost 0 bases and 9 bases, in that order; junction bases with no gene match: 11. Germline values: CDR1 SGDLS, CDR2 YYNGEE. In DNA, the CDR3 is TGTGCCAGCAGCGTAGAGTCATCGGGACAGGGGACCAAAGCTTTCTTT. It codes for CASSVESSGQGTKAFF.

The chain's CDR3 is CASSPHGTGGLSSGNTIYF. CDR3 DNA sequence: TGTGCCAGCAGTCCCCATGGGACAGGGGGCTTGAGCTCTGGAAACACCATATATTTT. This chain uses TRBV7-8 with TRBJ1-3; 12 bases align to TRBD1. V lost 6 bases to trimming and J lost 0 bases; unmatched junction nucleotides: 12. This CDR3 has 19 amino acids. Germline V gives CDR1 SGHVS, CDR2 FQNEAQ.

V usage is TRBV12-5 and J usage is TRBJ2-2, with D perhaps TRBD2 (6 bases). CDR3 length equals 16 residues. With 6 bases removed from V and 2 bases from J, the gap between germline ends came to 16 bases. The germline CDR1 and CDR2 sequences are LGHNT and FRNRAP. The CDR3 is CASGPAGRTNTGELFF. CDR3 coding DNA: TGTGCTAGTGGCCCTGCCGGGAGAACTAACACCGGGGAGCTGTTTTTT.

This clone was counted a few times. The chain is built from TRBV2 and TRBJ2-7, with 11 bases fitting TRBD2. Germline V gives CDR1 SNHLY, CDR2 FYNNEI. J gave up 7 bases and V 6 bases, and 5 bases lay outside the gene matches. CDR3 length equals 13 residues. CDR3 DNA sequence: TGTGCCAGCAGCCAGACTAGCGGGGCTGAGCAGTACTTC. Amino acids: CASSQTSGAEQYF.

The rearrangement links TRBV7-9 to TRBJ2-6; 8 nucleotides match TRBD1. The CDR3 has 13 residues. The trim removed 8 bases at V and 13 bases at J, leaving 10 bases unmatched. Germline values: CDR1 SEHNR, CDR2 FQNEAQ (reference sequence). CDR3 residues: CASAGQGTRVLTF. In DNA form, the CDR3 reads TGTGCCAGCGCAGGACAGGGCACAAGGGTCCTGACTTTC. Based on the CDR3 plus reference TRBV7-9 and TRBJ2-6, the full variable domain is DTGVSQNPRHKITKRGQNVTFRCDPISEHNRLYWYRQTLGQGPEFLTYFQNEAQLEKSRLLSDRFSAERPKGSFSTLEIQRTEQGDSAMYLCASAGQGTRVLTFGAGSRLTVL.

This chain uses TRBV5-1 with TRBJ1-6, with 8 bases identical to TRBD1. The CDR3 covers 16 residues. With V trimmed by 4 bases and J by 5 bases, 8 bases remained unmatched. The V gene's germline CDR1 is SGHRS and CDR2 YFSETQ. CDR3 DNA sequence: TGCGCCAGCAGCCCCTGGACAGGGTCGCATAATTCACCCCTCCACTTT. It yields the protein CASSPWTGSHNSPLHF.